One and the same sample provided the 17 T cell receptor beta chains below, sequenced in a study of blood T cell repertoires in COVID-19. Method: immunoSEQ multiplex PCR; TCRdb's copy keeps in-frame clones and lacks some. The sample yields roughly 120,000 clones, 70% to 75% seen once. The sample taken for sequencing was peripheral blood. Receptors originate from a man of 80 years or more with COVID-19, enrolled during active disease.

This clone has a handful of counts. This chain joins TRBV4-1 and TRBJ2-3, with 12 bases that match TRBD2. The CDR3 loop spans 16 amino acids. The germline CDR1 and CDR2 sequences are MGHRA and YSYEKL. The V segment lost 4 bases and the J segment 9 bases; nucleotides outside the gene matches: 11. The CDR3 loop is CASSPLAGGLEGTQYF. CDR3 DNA: TGCGCCAGCAGCCCCCTAGCGGGAGGGTTAGAGGGGACGCAGTATTTT.

The chain employs TRBV6-5 and TRBJ1-4; D gene uncertain. The V gene lost 4 bases and the J gene lost 0 bases, with 9 bases spanning the gap. Germline lookup yields CDR1 MNHEY and CDR2 SVGAGI. The CDR3 totals 15 residues. For the CDR3, the DNA is TGTGCCAGCAGTTTCCTCTATGCAACTAATGAAAAACTGTTTTTT. Amino acid sequence: CASSFLYATNEKLFF.

In its sample, this clone was seen once. The chain joins TRBV30 to TRBJ2-5; TRBD1 matches 7 bases. The germline gives CDR1 GTSNPN, CDR2 SVGIG (reference sequence). CDR3 length equals 14 residues. Trimming at V came to 8 bases and at J to 5 bases, leaving 14 bases not matched to a gene. The CDR3 region is CAGSRGLGEETQYF. CDR3 coding DNA: TGTGCCGGCTCGAGGGGGCTTGGAGAGGAGACCCAGTACTTC.

The chain couples TRBV6-5 to TRBJ1-2; weak D call: TRBD1 (6 bases). The ends were cut back, 2 bases at V and 8 bases at J, with 18 bases in the middle. Germline V gene lookup returns CDR1 MNHEY and CDR2 SVGAGI. This CDR3 spans 15 amino acids. The CDR3 spells CASSYGMGGARGYTF. CDR3 sequence (DNA): TGTGCCAGCAGTTACGGGATGGGGGGGGCTAGAGGCTACACCTTC.

The chain combines TRBV5-1 with TRBJ1-1; D might be TRBD1 (6 bases). This CDR3 has 18 amino acids. Germline-derived CDR1 and CDR2 are SGHRS and YFSETQ. V was clipped by 1 base and J by 4 bases, with 23 bases between them. CDR3 sequence: CASSLLAPWGGLGTEAFF. The CDR3 DNA reads as TGCGCCAGCAGCTTGTTGGCTCCGTGGGGGGGCCTCGGCACTGAAGCTTTCTTT. Together with reference TRBV5-1 and TRBJ1-1, the CDR3 gives the full variable domain: KAGVTQTPRYLIKTRGQQVTLSCSPISGHRSVSWYQQTPGQGLQFLFEYFSETQRNKGNFPGRFSGRQFSNSRSEMNVSTLELGDSALYLCASSLLAPWGGLGTEAFFGQGTRLTVV.

This chain links TRBV7-3 with TRBJ2-3, with D possibly TRBD2 on 6 matching bases. Germline lookup yields CDR1 SGHTA and CDR2 FQGTGA. Trimming removed 6 bases from V and 5 bases from J, with 12 bases in between. CDR3 length equals 13 residues. The CDR3 spells CASSSGDEDTQYF. CDR3 nucleotide sequence: TGTGCCAGCAGTTCGGGAGATGAAGATACGCAGTATTTT.

The chain couples TRBV29-1 to TRBJ2-1; 7 nucleotides match TRBD2. Trimming removed 4 bases from V and 8 bases from J; junction bases left unmatched: 8. Germline V gives CDR1 SQVTM, CDR2 ANQGSEA. The length of the CDR3 is 13 residues. The CDR3 sequence is CSVVPAGRDEQFF. CDR3 nucleotide sequence: TGCAGCGTTGTTCCGGCAGGGAGGGATGAGCAGTTCTTC.

Only a few counts were recorded for this clone. The J gene is TRBJ2-6, the V gene TRBV29-1; D not certain. Trimming removed 5 bases from V and 0 bases from J, with 11 bases in between. Germline lookup yields CDR1 SQVTM and CDR2 ANQGSEA. This CDR3 contains 15 residues. CDR3 DNA: TGCAGCGTTATATTCGGTCACTCTGGGGCCAACGTCCTGACTTTC. It specifies CSVIFGHSGANVLTF.

The V call is TRBV9, the J call TRBJ1-5; D gene unclear. This CDR3 region has 15 residues. Germline-derived CDR1 and CDR2 are SGDLS and YYNGEE. Deletions cut 0 bases from V and 0 bases from J, with 7 bases between. The CDR3 DNA sequence: TGTGCCAGCAGCGTAGGCTCAGTTAGCAATCAGCCCCAGCATTTT. Translation: CASSVGSVSNQPQHF.

V gene TRBV30 combines with J gene TRBJ1-1, with D uncertain. This CDR3 region has 13 residues. Trimming pared 2 bases from V and 5 bases from J, leaving 12 bases between. Looked up from germline, CDR1 is GTSNPN and CDR2 is SVGIG (reference sequence). CDR3 amino acids: CAWSTPSWTEAFF. CDR3 DNA: TGTGCCTGGAGTACACCCTCTTGGACTGAAGCTTTCTTT. Based on the CDR3 plus reference TRBV30 and TRBJ1-1, the full variable domain is SQTIHQWPATLVQPVGSPLSLECTVEGTSNPNLYWYRQAAGRGLQLLFYSVGIGQISSEVPQNLSASRPQDRQFILSSKKLLLSDSGFYLCAWSTPSWTEAFFGQGTRLTVV.

This clone was counted a few times. The chain combines TRBV5-1 with TRBJ1-6; possibly TRBD1 for D (5 bases). V gave up 0 bases and J gave up 7 bases, with 14 bases separating them. The germline V gene has CDR1 SGHRS and CDR2 YFSETQ. This CDR3 spans 16 amino acids. The CDR3 region is CASSLVHGGINSPLHF. In nucleotides, the CDR3 is TGCGCCAGCAGCTTGGTGCACGGGGGGATCAATTCACCCCTCCACTTT.

J is TRBJ2-1 and V is TRBV28, with D possibly matching TRBD1 (6 bases). The CDR3 runs to 12 residues. Germline V gives CDR1 MDHEN, CDR2 SYDVKM. Deletions cut 6 bases from V and 9 bases from J, with 12 bases between. Written as DNA, the CDR3 is TGTGCCAGCAGACAGGGTGGGAGTGAGCAGTTCTTC. It codes for CASRQGGSEQFF.

The chain recombines TRBV9 with TRBJ1-2; possibly TRBD1 for D (5 bases). Germline loops: CDR1 SGDLS, CDR2 YYNGEE. The V end lost 0 bases, the J end lost 4 bases, and 13 bases lay between the germline ends. This CDR3 is 15 amino acids long. Here the CDR3 DNA reads TGTGCCAGCAGCGTAGATGGAGGGGAGATCTATGGCTACACCTTC. This sequence encodes CASSVDGGEIYGYTF.

This chain connects TRBV12-2 to TRBJ2-3; TRBD1 reflects the table's D call only, with no check against the DNA. TRBV12-2 counts as a pseudogene. This CDR3 contains 14 residues. Here the CDR3 reads CASRDDRGTDTQYF. The CDR3 DNA reads TGTGCAAGTCGCGACGACAGGGGCACAGATACGCAGTATTTT.

CDR3 loop: CASSEAPGSFYEQYF. The CDR3, as DNA: TGTGCCAGCAGTGAAGCGCCAGGCTCCTTCTACGAGCAGTACTTC. The rearrangement joins TRBV2 to TRBJ2-7; D gene uncertain. The CDR3 runs 15 residues. V gave up 0 bases and J gave up 3 bases, with 12 bases separating them. Germline values: CDR1 SNHLY, CDR2 FYNNEI.

The V and J genes are TRBV7-2 and TRBJ1-2; TRBD1 matches 8 bases. Per germline, CDR1 SGHTA and CDR2 FQGNSA. This CDR3 comprises 15 residues. The junction had 3 bases not matched to a gene; V was cut back by 1 base and J by 2 bases. The CDR3 DNA reads TGTGCCAGCAGCTTAGGGGACAGGCTCAACTATGGCTACACCTTC. Protein product: CASSLGDRLNYGYTF.

The gene calls are TRBV6-5 and TRBJ1-3, with TRBD1 as a possible D gene (5 bases). This CDR3 spans 12 amino acids. CDR1 and CDR2 from the germline V gene are MNHEY and SVGAGI. CDR3 sequence (DNA): TGTGCAACCCTGGGGCCTGGAAACACCATATATTTT. Protein product: CATLGPGNTIYF.